The 21 T cell receptor beta chains below all came from one sample that was sequenced in a study of patients and donors after allogeneic stem cell transplantation. MiXCR, applied by TCRdb to the RT-PCR reads, yields one record per CDR3 protein. Of about a million distinct CDR3 sequences detected, roughly 17% appear once; the ten largest clones hold roughly 6%. Sequenced material: blood, either unsorted or a sorted T cell fraction (not recorded which). The source of these receptors is a human donor who was either an allogeneic HSCT recipient or a stem cell or donor lymphocyte infusion donor (not recorded which). It is not recorded whose cells these are; they may come from a transplant donor.

A few counts support this clonotype. The V gene is TRBV24-1, the J gene TRBJ1-5; D perhaps matches TRBD1 (5 bases). CDR1 is KGHDR and CDR2 is SFDVKD in the germline V gene. Trimming took 1 base from V and 4 from J, leaving 10 bases between them. The CDR3 extends over 15 amino acids. As DNA, the CDR3 is TGTGCCACCAGTGATTTTAGACAGCCGAATCAGCCCCAGCATTTT. It is translated as CATSDFRQPNQPQHF.

This clonotype was found a few times. The chain has TRBV19 and TRBJ1-2; no clear D gene. In germline, CDR1 is LNHDA, CDR2 SQIVND (reference sequence). V was pared by 3 bases and J by 4 bases, with 9 bases between. The CDR3 totals 13 residues. The CDR3 bases are TGTGCCAGTAGTATGCGGCGGTCCTATGGCTACACCTTC. Translation: CASSMRRSYGYTF. Complete variable domain (other parts from reference TRBV19 and TRBJ1-2): DGGITQSPKYLFRKEGQNVTLSCEQNLNHDAMYWYRQDPGQGLRLIYYSQIVNDFQKGDIAEGYSVSREKKESFPLTVTSAQKNPTAFYLCASSMRRSYGYTFGSGTRLTVV.

The chain uses TRBV10-3 and TRBJ2-5; D ambiguous. The germline V and J ends were trimmed by 5 bases and 2 bases, with 9 bases remaining between them. This CDR3 has 13 amino acids. CDR1 is ENHRY and CDR2 is SYGVKD in the germline V gene. In DNA, the CDR3 is TGTGCCATCAGTTCAAGCCCTCAAGAGACCCAGTACTTC. Its protein product is CAISSSPQETQYF.

The genes are TRBV6-2 or TRBV6-3 and TRBJ2-7; the D gene is possibly TRBD1 (6 bases). V lost 5 bases to trimming and J lost 1 base, with 15 bases between them. This CDR3 comprises 15 residues. Germline V gene data show CDR1 as MNHEY and CDR2 as SVGEGT. The CDR3 is CASSQGPISSYEQYF. The CDR3 nucleotides are TGTGCCAGCAGTCAGGGGCCTATTTCATCCTACGAGCAGTACTTC.

This clonotype was seen only once. This sequence joins TRBV6-1 and TRBJ2-7; D gene unclear. Germline V gives CDR1 MNHNS, CDR2 SASEGT. The CDR3 sequence is 15 residues long. V gave up 7 bases and J gave up 0 bases, with 16 bases separating them. The CDR3 nucleotides are TGTGCCAGCACTCGCGGCATGAGAAGCTCCTACGAGCAGTACTTC. Residues: CASTRGMRSSYEQYF.

This clonotype was observed a few times. The chain employs TRBV5-1 and TRBJ1-4, with 8 bases fitting TRBD1. Germline CDR1 and CDR2: SGHRS and YFSETQ. The trim removed 5 bases at V and 5 bases at J, leaving 11 bases unmatched. The CDR3 is made up of 16 amino acids. The CDR3 DNA follows: TGCGCCAGCAGACTTGGACCCAGGGGGCGGAATGAAAAACTGTTTTTT. This gives the protein CASRLGPRGRNEKLFF.

This chain links TRBV14 with TRBJ1-4, with D unresolved. The V end was cut by 3 bases, the J end by 2 bases, with 19 bases between. The CDR3 totals 18 residues. CDR1 is SGHDN, CDR2 FVKESK, per germline. The CDR3 bases are TGTGCCAGCAGCCATATCCGGCACGGGGTTTGGACTAATGAAAAACTGTTTTTT. Translated, it gives CASSHIRHGVWTNEKLFF.

The chain employs TRBV6-2 or TRBV6-3 and TRBJ1-5, with a possible D match to TRBD1 (5 bases). CDR1 MNHEY and CDR2 SVGEGT come from the germline V gene. The CDR3 has 14 residues. Trimming stripped 2 bases from V and 4 bases from J, with 9 bases between. CDR3 DNA: TGTGCCAGCAGTTACGTGGGACGTAATCAGCCCCAGCATTTT. This encodes CASSYVGRNQPQHF.

This clonotype was seen repeatedly, ten times or more. This chain connects TRBV12-3 or TRBV12-4 to TRBJ2-7; TRBD1 might be the D (6 bases). The CDR3 consists of 15 residues. V shed 3 bases and J shed 7 bases, with 19 bases lying between them. The CDR3 is CASSFRHTGLGEQYF. The CDR3 DNA follows: TGTGCCAGCAGTTTTCGTCACACAGGGTTGGGGGAGCAGTACTTC.

V gene TRBV20-1 combines with J gene TRBJ2-7, with 10 positions matching TRBD2. The CDR3 is 15 amino acids. Unmatched junction bases numbered 5, after V lost 1 base and J lost 2 bases. Germline-derived CDR1 and CDR2 are DFQATT and SNEGSKA (reference sequence). In DNA form, the CDR3 reads TGCAGTGCTAGAGCCGTAGCGGGGGGCACCTACGAGCAGTACTTC. Protein sequence: CSARAVAGGTYEQYF.

V is TRBV20-1 and J is TRBJ2-7; TRBD1 matches at 9 bases. From germline, CDR1 is DFQATT and CDR2 SNEGSKA (reference sequence). Trimming at V came to 5 bases and at J to 2 bases, leaving 13 bases not matched to a gene. This CDR3 is 16 amino acids long. The CDR3 region has the DNA TGCAGTGCTCTCACCCCTCCTGGACAGGGGCCCTACGAGCAGTACTTC. The encoded protein is CSALTPPGQGPYEQYF.

The genes are TRBV30 and TRBJ1-6; D is unresolved. The CDR3 length is 14 residues. The V gene's germline CDR1 is GTSNPN and CDR2 SVGIG (reference sequence). V lost 0 bases and J 7 bases, leaving 10 bases between the germline ends. The DNA of the CDR3 is TGTGCCTGGAGTGTTTCCGGGAACAATTCACCCCTCCACTTT. Translated, it gives CAWSVSGNNSPLHF.

This clonotype was detected a few times. The gene calls are TRBV11-2 and TRBJ2-2; 9 nucleotides match TRBD2. J lost 3 bases, V lost 2 bases, and 4 bases had no gene match. This CDR3 spans 16 amino acids. Germline assignment: CDR1 SGHAT and CDR2 FQNNGV. The CDR3, as DNA: TGTGCCAGCAGCTTAATTTTAGCGGGGGACACCGGGGAGCTGTTTTTT. It codes for CASSLILAGDTGELFF.

This clonotype was seen ten or more times. The V call is TRBV12-3 or TRBV12-4, the J call TRBJ1-6; the match to TRBD1 covers 7 bases. The CDR3 consists of 12 residues. V was pared by 8 bases and J by 7 bases, with 2 bases of the junction left unmatched. The CDR3 reads CASGRGNSPLHF. The CDR3 DNA sequence: TGTGCCAGCGGCAGGGGGAATTCACCCCTCCACTTT.

This clonotype was detected only a few times. The chain couples TRBV4-1 to TRBJ1-4; TRBD1 might be the D (5 bases). There are 17 residues in the CDR3. Germline assignment: CDR1 MGHRA and CDR2 YSYEKL. V lost 4 bases and J lost 3, with 18 bases in between. The CDR3 sequence: CASSLPGLPVANEKLFF. The CDR3 nucleotides are TGCGCCAGCAGCCTACCGGGACTCCCCGTCGCTAATGAAAAACTGTTTTTT.

The sample holds a few counts of this clonotype. The V call is TRBV29-1, the J call TRBJ2-3, with 12 bases fitting TRBD2. The CDR3 sequence is 19 residues long. Germline V gene data show CDR1 as SQVTM and CDR2 as ANQGSEA. V gave up 4 bases and J gave up 3 bases; unmatched junction bases: 17. The CDR3 here is CSVGWLAGGPQVRTDTQYF. The DNA for the CDR3 is TGCAGCGTTGGATGGCTAGCGGGAGGGCCTCAGGTACGGACAGATACGCAGTATTTT.

Only a few counts were recorded for this clonotype. The chain carries TRBV30 and TRBJ1-2; D is unclear. V was cut by 5 bases and J by 8 bases, with 15 bases left in between. This CDR3 is built from 12 residues. Germline V gene data show CDR1 as GTSNPN and CDR2 as SVGIG (reference sequence). CDR3 bases: TGTGCCTGGTCAGATACCCGTGTGGGCTACACCTTC. Protein sequence: CAWSDTRVGYTF.

J is TRBJ1-2 and V is TRBV12-3 or TRBV12-4, with D maybe TRBD1 (6 bases). The CDR3 consists of 16 residues. With 5 bases removed from V and 1 base from J, the gap between germline ends came to 17 bases. The CDR3 bases are TGTGCCAGCAGTCAAGCCGACAGGAGATATAACTATGGCTACACCTTC. It specifies CASSQADRRYNYGYTF.

The chain carries TRBV5-1 and TRBJ2-1; D remains unclear. The CDR3 has 14 amino acids. V was clipped by 4 bases and J by 6 bases, with 14 bases between them. The V gene's germline CDR1 is SGHRS and CDR2 YFSETQ. In nucleotides, the CDR3 is TGCGCCAGCAGCCAAGAAAAAACCTCCAATGAGCAGTTCTTC. Its translation is CASSQEKTSNEQFF.

The chain recombines TRBV12-3 or TRBV12-4 with TRBJ2-7; TRBD1 matches at 8 bases. Trimming at V came to 7 bases and at J to 5 bases, leaving 10 bases not matched to a gene. The CDR3 contains 14 residues. Here the CDR3 DNA reads TGTGCCAGCACCTCCGACAGGGGTCCGAACGAGCAGTACTTC. Protein product: CASTSDRGPNEQYF.

This chain joins TRBV4-1 and TRBJ1-2; D unresolved. V dropped 2 bases and J dropped 5 bases, with 15 bases sitting between them. Germline CDR1 is MGHRA and CDR2 is YSYEKL. This CDR3 has 15 amino acids. CDR3 sequence reads: CASSQTPAPGYGYTF. In DNA, the CDR3 is TGCGCCAGCAGCCAAACCCCGGCCCCTGGGTATGGCTACACCTTC.